A single sample gave rise to the 29 T cell receptor beta chains below, sequenced in a study of blood T cell repertoires in COVID-19. TCRdb keeps only in-frame clones here, not all; method: immunoSEQ multiplex PCR. The table lists approximately 130,000 clones, 80% to 85% of them singletons. Sample: PBMCs or T cells enriched from blood (not recorded which). The receptors here all came from a man aged 30-40 years who had recovered from COVID-19.

The J gene is TRBJ1-6, the V gene TRBV6-5; 9 bases line up with TRBD1. V shed 6 bases and J 7 bases; nucleotides not matched to a gene: 7. This CDR3 is built from 15 residues. Germline-derived CDR1 and CDR2 are MNHEY and SVGAGI. The CDR3 coding sequence is TGTGCCAGCAGCCCCCTTGACAGGGGGAATTCACCCCTCCACTTT. Translated: CASSPLDRGNSPLHF.

The J gene is TRBJ1-2, the V gene TRBV9; D call uncertain. Germline values: CDR1 SGDLS, CDR2 YYNGEE. V lost 0 bases and J lost 4, with 4 bases in between. The length of the CDR3 is 12 residues. The DNA for the CDR3 is TGTGCCAGCAGCGTAGACAGCTATGGCTACACCTTC. Residues: CASSVDSYGYTF.

The chain is built from TRBV6-5 and TRBJ1-5, with TRBD1 identical over 8 bases. Germline V lookup: CDR1 MNHEY, CDR2 SVGAGI. This CDR3 comprises 15 residues. J was trimmed by 5 bases and V by 2 bases; bases with no gene match: 5. As DNA, the CDR3 is TGTGCCAGCAGTTACGGACAGGGAGGGGATCAGCCCCAGCATTTT. Translating it yields CASSYGQGGDQPQHF.

This clone appeared a single time. The chain combines TRBV10-1 with TRBJ2-3, with 11 bases matching TRBD2. Trimming cost V 11 bases and J 1 base; bases outside gene matches: 17. The CDR3 loop spans 18 amino acids. Looked up from germline, CDR1 is WNHNN and CDR2 is SYGVQD (reference sequence). CDR3 in DNA: TGCGCCGGGACGAGTAGGTCGGGACTAGCGGAGCGCACAGATACGCAGTATTTT. It codes for CAGTSRSGLAERTDTQYF.

This clone has a single count. The chain links TRBV7-9 to TRBJ1-4; D uncertain. CDR3 length: 16 amino acids. The V end lost 5 bases, the J end lost 5 bases, and 18 bases lay between the germline ends. Germline V lookup: CDR1 SEHNR, CDR2 FQNEAQ (reference sequence). The CDR3 DNA reads as TGTGCCAGCAGCGCCGGAGTCGACCTAAGGAATGAAAAACTGTTTTTT. Translation gives CASSAGVDLRNEKLFF.

The chain is built from TRBV4-2 and TRBJ1-3; D is ambiguous. The V end was cut by 5 bases, the J end by 0 bases, with 11 bases between. Germline CDR1 reads LGHNA; CDR2 reads YNFKEQ. This CDR3 region has 15 residues. The CDR3 loop is CASSGHSSSGNTIYF. CDR3 in DNA: TGTGCCAGCAGCGGGCACAGCAGCTCTGGAAACACCATATATTTT.

The V gene is TRBV3-1 (or the pseudogene TRBV3-2), the J gene TRBJ2-3; 8 bases map to TRBD2. CDR1 and CDR2 from the germline V gene are LGHDT and YNNKEL (reference sequence). This CDR3 region has 17 residues. After removal of 4 bases from V and 2 bases from J, the junction contained 11 bases not matched to a gene. CDR3 in DNA: TGTGCCAGCAGCCCTCCATCCGGGACTAGAGACACAGATACGCAGTATTTT. Protein product: CASSPPSGTRDTDTQYF.

The chain recombines TRBV5-1 with TRBJ2-5, with D possibly being TRBD2 (6 bases). Germline values: CDR1 SGHRS, CDR2 YFSETQ. CDR3 length: 16 residues. With 7 bases removed from V and 1 base from J, the gap between germline ends came to 20 bases. CDR3 region: CASELAGGAFQETQYF. Here the CDR3 DNA reads TGCGCCAGCGAGTTGGCAGGAGGGGCGTTCCAAGAGACCCAGTACTTC.

J is TRBJ1-2 and V is TRBV5-6, with TRBD1 matching 12 bases. Germline values: CDR1 SGHDT, CDR2 YYEEEE. This CDR3 has 15 amino acids. The V and J ends lost 4 bases and 5 bases, in that order; junction bases with no gene match: 6. This CDR3 is CASSPGTGGGYGYTF. The CDR3 region has the DNA TGTGCCAGCAGCCCCGGGACAGGGGGCGGGTATGGCTACACCTTC.

This clone has a handful of counts. The V gene is TRBV6-2 or TRBV6-3, the J gene TRBJ1-5; D call uncertain. The V gene lost 4 bases and the J gene lost 0 bases, with 7 bases spanning the gap. Germline-derived CDR1 and CDR2 are MNHEY and SVGEGT. The CDR3 is 14 amino acids. The CDR3: CASSFDSSNQPQHF. The CDR3 region has the DNA TGTGCCAGCAGTTTTGACTCTAGCAATCAGCCCCAGCATTTT.

The rearrangement joins TRBV5-6 to TRBJ2-7; D might be TRBD1 (6 bases). V was cut by 0 bases and J by 3 bases, with 13 bases left in between. The CDR3 is made up of 15 amino acids. The germline CDR1 and CDR2 sequences are SGHDT and YYEEEE. The CDR3 DNA sequence: TGTGCCAGCAGCTTGGCGAGACAGGCTTACTACGAGCAGTACGTC. It codes for CASSLARQAYYEQYV.

The V and J genes are TRBV6-4 and TRBJ2-2, with 11 bases identical to TRBD1. The V gene's germline CDR1 is MRHNA and CDR2 SNTAGT. Germline trimming cut 6 bases from V and 3 bases from J; bases unmatched to any gene: 3. CDR3 length equals 15 residues. CDR3 residues: CASRRTGGDTGELFF. The CDR3 nucleotides are TGTGCCAGCAGGAGGACAGGGGGCGACACCGGGGAGCTGTTTTTT.

This chain connects TRBV5-1 to TRBJ2-2; D may be TRBD1 (6 bases). Germline V gene data show CDR1 as SGHRS and CDR2 as YFSETQ. CDR3 length equals 15 residues. Deletions cut 4 bases from V and 1 base from J, with 11 bases between. CDR3 region: CASSPRTENTGELFF. CDR3 DNA: TGCGCCAGCAGCCCCAGGACAGAGAACACCGGGGAGCTGTTTTTT.

The V gene is TRBV2, the J gene TRBJ1-4; TRBD1 aligns across 9 bases. V shed 3 bases and J 4 bases; nucleotides not matched to a gene: 6. Germline assignment: CDR1 SNHLY and CDR2 FYNNEI. The CDR3 loop spans 16 amino acids. DNA for the CDR3: TGTGCCAGCAGTGATATGACAGGGGGAGATAATGAAAAACTGTTTTTT. Its translation is CASSDMTGGDNEKLFF. The full variable domain, in which reference TRBV2 and TRBJ1-4 provide the parts outside the CDR3, is EPEVTQTPSHQVTQMGQEVILRCVPISNHLYFYWYRQILGQKVEFLVSFYNNEISEKSEIFDDQFSVERPDGSNFTLKIRSTKLEDSAMYFCASSDMTGGDNEKLFFGSGTQLSVL.

As for this clone: Other DNA sequences in the sample encode the same CDR3. This chain links TRBV2 with TRBJ2-1, with D possibly being TRBD1 (6 bases). Germline-derived CDR1 and CDR2 are SNHLY and FYNNEI. The CDR3 has 13 residues. Trimming removed 9 bases at V and 4 bases at J, with 13 bases between. The CDR3 is CASSSDRYNEQFF. CDR3 nucleotide sequence: TGTGCCAGTTCTTCGGACAGATACAATGAGCAGTTCTTC.

For this clone: The junction and the germline gene differ at one end; a read error may be behind it. The CDR3 loop reads CASSLDSGANF. The CDR3, as DNA: TGTGCCAGCAGCTTAGATAGCGGAGCAAACTTC. J is TRBJ2-5 and V is TRBV7-9; TRBD2 is a possible D gene (6 bases). The CDR3 loop spans 11 amino acids. CDR1 and CDR2 from the germline V gene are SEHNR and FQNEAQ (reference sequence).

V usage is TRBV4-1 and J usage is TRBJ1-5; no reliable D call. The germline gives CDR1 MGHRA, CDR2 YSYEKL. This CDR3 region has 13 residues. The germline V and J ends were trimmed by 0 bases and 4 bases, with 4 bases remaining between them. The CDR3 nucleotides read TGCGCCAGCAGCCAAGAACGGAATCAGCCCCAGCATTTT. Translation: CASSQERNQPQHF.

The CDR3 loop is CASSGRQNAGGYEQYV. The CDR3 DNA sequence: TGTGCCAGCAGCGGCCGACAGAACGCCGGGGGATACGAGCAGTACGTC. This sequence joins TRBV11-3 and TRBJ2-7; weak D call: TRBD2 (6 bases). Germline lookup yields CDR1 SGHNT and CDR2 YENEEA. Trimming shortened V by 5 bases and J by 4 bases, and 21 bases separated the two germline ends. The CDR3 is 16 amino acids.

The chain combines TRBV19 with TRBJ2-7, with 7 nucleotides matching TRBD2. The V gene end was trimmed by 3 bases and the J gene end by 2 bases; junction bases not matched to a gene: 4. Looked up from germline, CDR1 is LNHDA and CDR2 is SQIVND (reference sequence). The CDR3 covers 14 residues. The CDR3 DNA reads as TGTGCCAGTAGTATTGAGGGAGGGCCCTACGAGCAGTACTTC. Its translation: CASSIEGGPYEQYF.

V is TRBV11-2 and J is TRBJ1-1; D is unclear. The CDR3 is made up of 13 amino acids. V was shortened by 1 base and J by 6 bases, with 9 bases between the two germline ends. The germline gives CDR1 SGHAT, CDR2 FQNNGV. CDR3 sequence: CASSLVAAAEAFF. The CDR3 DNA reads TGTGCCAGCAGCTTAGTGGCCGCGGCTGAAGCTTTCTTT.

The rearrangement joins TRBV2 to TRBJ2-1; D is unclear. In germline, CDR1 is SNHLY, CDR2 FYNNEI. V lost 6 bases, J lost 0 bases, and 6 bases lay in between. This CDR3 region has 13 residues. The CDR3 protein is CASRQSSYNEQFF. CDR3 bases: TGTGCCAGCAGACAGAGCTCCTACAATGAGCAGTTCTTC.

The V gene is TRBV27, the J gene TRBJ2-2, with 12 bases fitting TRBD2. There are 16 residues in the CDR3. Trimming cost V 2 bases and J 4 bases; bases outside gene matches: 2. Germline V gene sequence: CDR1 MNHEY, CDR2 SMNVEV (reference sequence). CDR3 sequence: CASSLLAGGTTGELFF. CDR3 nucleotide sequence: TGTGCCAGCAGTTTACTAGCGGGGGGGACCACCGGGGAGCTGTTTTTT.

This clone was detected once. This rearrangement joins TRBV4-1 to TRBJ2-5; 11 nucleotides line up with TRBD2. Germline values: CDR1 MGHRA, CDR2 YSYEKL. J lost 3 bases, V lost 3 bases, and 6 bases had no gene match. The length of the CDR3 is 16 residues. In DNA, the CDR3 is TGCGCCAGCAGCCACGAACCGGGACTAGCGGAAGAGACCCAGTACTTC. Encoded protein: CASSHEPGLAEETQYF.

The chain combines TRBV6-5 with TRBJ1-2; TRBD1 is a possible D gene (5 bases). The V end was cut by 1 base, the J end by 6 bases, with 18 bases between. The germline V gene has CDR1 MNHEY and CDR2 SVGAGI. CDR3 length: 16 residues. CDR3 sequence (DNA): TGTGCCAGCAGTTACTTTAGGGGCTCCGGATTGGATGGCTACACCTTC. This translates into CASSYFRGSGLDGYTF.

The chain links TRBV5-1 to TRBJ2-1, with a tentative D call TRBD1 (6 bases). This CDR3 has 13 amino acids. Trimming stripped 5 bases from V and 10 bases from J, with 16 bases between. Germline V gives CDR1 SGHRS, CDR2 YFSETQ. This chain's CDR3 is CASSGAWGTEQFF. CDR3 bases: TGCGCCAGCAGTGGCGCATGGGGGACAGAGCAGTTCTTC.

The chain uses TRBV5-1 and TRBJ2-1; D perhaps matches TRBD1 (5 bases). Germline lookup yields CDR1 SGHRS and CDR2 YFSETQ. Trimming shortened V by 4 bases and J by 0 bases, and 14 bases separated the two germline ends. The CDR3 covers 16 residues. The CDR3 region is CASSPDGAPSYNEQFF. The CDR3 bases are TGCGCCAGCAGCCCGGATGGGGCCCCCTCCTACAATGAGCAGTTCTTC.

The gene calls are TRBV5-1 and TRBJ1-3, with TRBD1 matching over 8 bases. V shed 4 bases, J shed 0 bases, and the junction held 6 bases outside the gene matches. Per germline, CDR1 SGHRS and CDR2 YFSETQ. The CDR3 consists of 16 residues. The CDR3 bases are TGCGCCAGCAGCCTCGGACAGGGAAGCTCTGGAAACACCATATATTTT. This codes for CASSLGQGSSGNTIYF.

This clone was observed a single time. The chain links TRBV2 to TRBJ2-6, with D possibly matching TRBD2 (5 bases). This CDR3 spans 16 amino acids. Deletions cut 3 bases from V and 0 bases from J, with 9 bases between. Germline CDR1 SNHLY, CDR2 FYNNEI. The CDR3, as DNA: TGTGCCAGCAGTGAGCACGGGGTCTCTGGGGCCAACGTCCTGACTTTC. This encodes CASSEHGVSGANVLTF.

V is TRBV5-1 and J is TRBJ1-6; TRBD1 aligns across 11 bases. V shed 4 bases, J shed 7 bases, and the junction held 10 bases outside the gene matches. Germline CDR1 and CDR2: SGHRS and YFSETQ. This CDR3 is 17 amino acids long. CDR3 sequence: CASSQRDRGASNSPLHF. The CDR3, as DNA: TGCGCCAGCAGCCAACGGGACAGGGGGGCGAGCAATTCACCCCTCCACTTT.